This T cell receptor beta chain was captured by sequencing in a study of blood T cell repertoires in COVID-19. Overall study: The samples span acute and convalescent COVID-19 from the United States, Italy and Spain. T cells, B-cell-depleted T cells, or PBMCs provided the cDNA or gDNA that served as material.

This clone was recorded a few times. The Seattle site enrolled patients during active infection and followed them longitudinally. As originally analysed: Counts of nucleated cells, estimated from reference gene primer amplification, were obtained. The method was immunoSEQ multiplex PCR; TCRdb's version includes in-frame clones alone and lacks a portion of them. The V and J calls and clone size were taken over from that table, and D and trimming were inferred from the DNA. The profile shows 200,000 to 250,000 clones, about 82% of them singletons. CDR1 is LGHDT, CDR2 YNNKEL, per germline (reference sequence). This CDR3 has 14 residues. Unmatched junction bases numbered 5, after V lost 1 base and J lost 6 bases.

Sequenced material: peripheral blood. The TCR originated in a woman of 80 years or more with COVID-19, enrolled during active disease. The rearrangement uses TRBV3-1 (or the pseudogene TRBV3-2) and TRBJ2-7, with TRBD1 matching over 8 bases. In nucleotides, the CDR3 is TGTGCCAGCAGCCAAGTAGGACAGGGATCCGAGCAGTACTTC. This encodes CASSQVGQGSEQYF.